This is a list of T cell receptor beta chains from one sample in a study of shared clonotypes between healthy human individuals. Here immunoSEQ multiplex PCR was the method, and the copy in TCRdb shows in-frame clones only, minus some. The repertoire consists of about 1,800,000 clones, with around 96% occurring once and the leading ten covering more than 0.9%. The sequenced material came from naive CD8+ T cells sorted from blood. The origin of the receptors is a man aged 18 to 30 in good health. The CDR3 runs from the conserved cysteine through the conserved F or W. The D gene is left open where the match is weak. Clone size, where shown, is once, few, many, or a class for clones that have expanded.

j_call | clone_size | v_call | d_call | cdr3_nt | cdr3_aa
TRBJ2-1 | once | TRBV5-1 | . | TGCGCCAGCAGCTTGGGAGCGAACTACAATGAGCAGTTCTTC | CASSLGANYNEQFF
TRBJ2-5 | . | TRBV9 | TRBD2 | TGTGCCAGCAGCGTAGAAGGTAGCGGGGGGGTACAAGAGACCCAGTACTTC | CASSVEGSGGVQETQYF
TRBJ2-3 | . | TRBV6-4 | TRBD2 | TGTGCCAGCAGCTGGACTAGCGCCCTGGGAGATACGCAGTATTTT | CASSWTSALGDTQYF
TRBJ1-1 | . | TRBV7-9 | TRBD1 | TGTGCCAGCAGCTCGGGACAGGGGGCTGCTGAAGCTTTCTTT | CASSSGQGAAEAFF
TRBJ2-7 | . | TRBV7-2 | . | TGTGCCAGCAGCCCAGGGGTCTATGTAGGAAAAGACGAGCAGTACTTC | CASSPGVYVGKDEQYF
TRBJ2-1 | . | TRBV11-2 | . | TGTGCCAGCAGCTTATTCGTGGGGGACCGCTGGAATGAGCAGTTCTTC | CASSLFVGDRWNEQFF
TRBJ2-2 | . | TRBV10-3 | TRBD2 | TGTGCCATCGGAAATCCCCCAGCGGGGGACAACACCGGGGAGCTGTTTTTT | CAIGNPPAGDNTGELFF
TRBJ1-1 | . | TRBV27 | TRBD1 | TGTGCCAGCAGTCTACAGGGGGCGCTTGGGGTCACTGAAGCTTTCTTT | CASSLQGALGVTEAFF
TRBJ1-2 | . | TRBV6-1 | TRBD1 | TGTGCCAGCAGTGAATGGGGACAGAATCCCAACTATGGCTACACCTTC | CASSEWGQNPNYGYTF
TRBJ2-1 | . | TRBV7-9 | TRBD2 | TGTGCCAGCAGCTTAGCGACTAGCGGGAGCTCCTACAATGAGCAGTTCTTC | CASSLATSGSSYNEQFF
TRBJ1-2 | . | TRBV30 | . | TGTGCCTGGAGCCTGGATCCTAGAGGCTATGGCTACACCTTC | CAWSLDPRGYGYTF
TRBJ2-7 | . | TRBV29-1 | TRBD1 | TGCAGCGGTTTCCGGGACAGACTCTACGAGCAGTACTTC | CSGFRDRLYEQYF
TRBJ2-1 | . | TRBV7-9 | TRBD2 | TGTGCCAGCAGCTTAGAGTTAGCGGGAGACAATGAGCAGTTCTTC | CASSLELAGDNEQFF
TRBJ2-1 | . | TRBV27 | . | TGTGCCAGCAGTTTACTAGCCCGTTACAATGAGCAGTTCTTC | CASSLLARYNEQFF
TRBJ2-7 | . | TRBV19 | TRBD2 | TGTGCCAGTAGTATCACCGGGACTACCGACTACGAGCAGTACTTC | CASSITGTTDYEQYF
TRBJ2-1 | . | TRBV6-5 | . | TGTGCCAGCAGTTACTCAGGGTTCCACAATGAGCAGTTCTTC | CASSYSGFHNEQFF
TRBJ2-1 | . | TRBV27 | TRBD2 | TGTGCCAGCAGTTTATTTGCGGCTTTTCCGGGACTAGCGGGAGACAATGAGCAGTTCTTC | CASSLFAAFPGLAGDNEQFF
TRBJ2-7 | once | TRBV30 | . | TGTGCCTGGAGTCACGCGGGTGAGCAGTACTTC | CAWSHAGEQYF
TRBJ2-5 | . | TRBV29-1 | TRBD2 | TGCAGCGTTGTATATCCCGGGAGGGGCGGTGAGACCCAGTACTTC | CSVVYPGRGGETQYF
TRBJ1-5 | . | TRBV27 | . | TGTGCCAGCAGTTTAATCCGGAGTATGAATAGCAATCAGCCCCAGCATTTT | CASSLIRSMNSNQPQHF
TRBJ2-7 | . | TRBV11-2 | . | TGTGCCGGCACTGGCTCATACTACGAGCAGTACTTC | CAGTGSYYEQYF
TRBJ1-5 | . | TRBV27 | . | TGTGCCAGCAGCCTTACCGGCGGTCAGCCCCAGCATTTT | CASSLTGGQPQHF
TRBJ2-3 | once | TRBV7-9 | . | TGTGCCAGCAGCTTAGCCGCCCGGCCAGATACGCAGTATTTT | CASSLAARPDTQYF
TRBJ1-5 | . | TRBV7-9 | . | TGTGCCAGCAGCTTAGGGACGAATCAGCCCCAGCATTTT | CASSLGTNQPQHF
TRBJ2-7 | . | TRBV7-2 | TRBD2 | TGTGCCAGCAGCTTAGGGAGTAGCGGGAGGTCATTTTTCGACTACGAGCAGTACTTC | CASSLGSSGRSFFDYEQYF
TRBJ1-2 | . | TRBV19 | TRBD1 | TGTGCCACCTGGGGACAGGGAAAAACCCCTAACTATGGCTACACCTTC | CATWGQGKTPNYGYTF
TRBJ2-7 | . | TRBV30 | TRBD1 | TGTGCCTGGGACACCGGGACAGGGATCTACGAGCAGTACTTC | CAWDTGTGIYEQYF
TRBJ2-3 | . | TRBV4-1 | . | TGCGCCAGCAGCCAAGTAATGGGCCCGGATCACACAGATACGCAGTATTTT | CASSQVMGPDHTDTQYF